The 28 T cell receptor beta chains below all came from one sample that was sequenced in a study of STAT3 mutations in large granular lymphocyte leukemia (dated by TCRdb to between 2019 and 2020). Libraries were constructed by the immunoSEQ multiplex PCR assay. The source is immuneACCESS, and TCRdb retained only in-frame sequences with V and J called. Part of the clones is not carried over; for the studies checked, unresolved V genes explain less than half of this, and the remainder is unexplained. The sample contains around 29,000 clones, 70% to 90% of them found a single time. The ten largest clones add up to 10% to 15% of the sample. Study-wide findings and limitations: At least one immunodominant TCRbeta clonotype was present in every T-LGLL patient, and multiple immunodominant subclonotypes appeared in about half of the T-LGLL patients.

Antigens for these TCRs are unknown. Sequenced sample: peripheral blood mononuclear cells. The receptors were gathered from a man aged 60 to 75 with T-cell large granular lymphocyte leukemia. Some clones in this sample may be carry-over from other donors' samples. The age is the age at diagnosis.

This rearrangement joins TRBV5-1 to TRBJ2-3; D gene unclear. Germline values: CDR1 SGHRS, CDR2 YFSETQ. The V gene lost 0 bases and the J gene lost 1 base, with 18 bases spanning the gap. The CDR3 is 18 amino acids. CDR3 sequence reads: CASSLDVLPVKGTDTQYF. The CDR3 nucleotides read TGCGCCAGCAGCTTGGATGTCCTCCCGGTCAAGGGCACAGATACGCAGTATTTT.

This chain uses TRBV15 with TRBJ2-5; D is perhaps TRBD2 (7 bases). This CDR3 contains 15 residues. The ends were cut back, 0 bases at V and 2 bases at J, with 10 bases in the middle. CDR1 is LNHNV, CDR2 YYDKDF, per germline (reference sequence). CDR3 bases: TGTGCCACCAGCAGAGATAGGGGGGGTCAAGAGACCCAGTACTTC. It encodes CATSRDRGGQETQYF.

CDR3 sequence: CATKTGFGTEAFF. CDR3 coding DNA: TGTGCCACTAAGACAGGGTTCGGCACTGAAGCTTTCTTT. J is TRBJ1-1 and V is TRBV19; 7 bases map to TRBD1. V shed 10 bases, J shed 4 bases, and the junction held 9 bases outside the gene matches. The germline V gene encodes CDR1 LNHDA and CDR2 SQIVND (reference sequence). The CDR3 totals 13 residues.

The V gene is TRBV18, the J gene TRBJ2-3; 8 bases line up with TRBD2. V shed 6 bases and J 1 base; nucleotides not matched to a gene: 6. The germline gives CDR1 KGHSH, CDR2 LQKENI. The CDR3 is 15 amino acids. The DNA for the CDR3 is TGTGCCAGCTCCCCCCGGGAGGGGGGCACAGATACGCAGTATTTT. It codes for CASSPREGGTDTQYF.

The chain employs TRBV6-1 and TRBJ1-5; D might be TRBD1 (5 bases). Trimming removed 4 bases from V and 5 bases from J, with 12 bases in between. Germline CDR1 MNHNS, CDR2 SASEGT. The CDR3 runs to 14 residues. The CDR3 is CASSVWGGDQPQHF. As DNA, the CDR3 is TGTGCCAGCAGTGTGTGGGGAGGGGATCAGCCCCAGCATTTT.

The CDR3: CASSLGTGKETQYF. CDR3 DNA: TGTGCCAGCAGCTTGGGGACAGGGAAAGAGACCCAGTACTTC. The chain recombines TRBV7-9 with TRBJ2-5, with 9 positions matching TRBD1. The germline V gene encodes CDR1 SEHNR and CDR2 FQNEAQ (reference sequence). The CDR3 runs 14 residues. After removal of 3 bases from V and 3 bases from J, the junction contained 2 bases not matched to a gene. Combining the CDR3 with reference TRBV7-9 and TRBJ2-5 gives the whole variable domain DTGVSQNPRHKITKRGQNVTFRCDPISEHNRLYWYRQTLGQGPEFLTYFQNEAQLEKSRLLSDRFSAERPKGSFSTLEIQRTEQGDSAMYLCASSLGTGKETQYFGPGTRLLVL.

The chain employs TRBV5-4 and TRBJ2-7, with D perhaps matching TRBD2 (5 bases). V gave up 2 bases and J gave up 6 bases, with 9 bases separating them. Germline loops: CDR1 SGHNT, CDR2 YYREEE (reference sequence). CDR3 length: 12 amino acids. The CDR3 here is CASSFGLTEQYF. The CDR3 DNA sequence: TGTGCCAGCAGCTTTGGACTCACCGAGCAGTACTTC.

The chain has TRBV19 and TRBJ2-3; D perhaps matches TRBD2 (5 bases). The germline V and J ends were trimmed by 11 bases and 6 bases, with 18 bases remaining between them. The CDR3 loop spans 13 amino acids. The germline CDR1 and CDR2 sequences are LNHDA and SQIVND (reference sequence). CDR3 amino acids: CAASPSNTDTQYF. The DNA for the CDR3 is TGTGCCGCCTCCCCTAGCAATACGGATACGCAGTATTTT.

The chain carries TRBV5-1 and TRBJ1-2; D gene uncertain. Germline loops: CDR1 SGHRS, CDR2 YFSETQ. The CDR3 covers 14 residues. The V end was cut by 4 bases, the J end by 6 bases, with 16 bases between. The CDR3 region has the DNA TGCGCCAGCAGCCAGAACACCAAGGGAGATGGCTACACCTTC. This encodes CASSQNTKGDGYTF.

This clone came up once. The V call is TRBV18, the J call TRBJ2-5; the D is unclear. CDR1 KGHSH and CDR2 LQKENI come from the germline V gene. Trimming stripped 3 bases from V and 4 bases from J, with 6 bases between. The CDR3 totals 12 residues. CDR3 DNA: TGTGCCAGCTCACCCTCAGGAGAGACCCAGTACTTC. Translation gives CASSPSGETQYF.

The chain joins TRBV5-1 to TRBJ2-3; D gene unclear. This CDR3 has 12 amino acids. Germline V lookup: CDR1 SGHRS, CDR2 YFSETQ. Trimming left V 6 bases short and J 0 bases short, with 5 bases between. The CDR3 region has the DNA TGCGCCAGCATCGGGAGCACAGATACGCAGTATTTT. This encodes CASIGSTDTQYF.

With regard to this clone: Distinct nucleotide sequences in the sample also encode this CDR3. The genes are TRBV30 and TRBJ2-5; TRBD2 matches 7 bases. After removal of 2 bases from V and 5 bases from J, the junction contained 2 bases not matched to a gene. The CDR3 runs 12 residues. Per germline, CDR1 GTSNPN and CDR2 SVGIG (reference sequence). The CDR3 coding sequence is TGTGCCTGGAGTACACTAGCGGAGACCCAGTACTTC. Its protein is CAWSTLAETQYF.

The rearrangement joins TRBV18 to TRBJ2-7; a possible D gene is TRBD2 (5 bases). There are 14 residues in the CDR3. Germline V gene data show CDR1 as KGHSH and CDR2 as LQKENI. The V and J ends lost 3 bases and 2 bases respectively, with 11 bases between them. The chain's CDR3 is CASSPDAGTYEQYF. For the CDR3, the DNA is TGTGCCAGCTCACCTGATGCCGGGACCTACGAGCAGTACTTC.

This chain links TRBV5-1 with TRBJ2-1; the match to TRBD1 covers 8 bases. Trimming cost V 4 bases and J 0 bases; bases outside gene matches: 18. In germline, CDR1 is SGHRS, CDR2 YFSETQ. CDR3 size: 20 residues. The CDR3 region has the DNA TGCGCCAGCAGCCCCGCTACAGGGGGAGTTTCCAGGAGCTCCTACAATGAGCAGTTCTTC. Translated, it gives CASSPATGGVSRSSYNEQFF. The full variable domain, in which reference TRBV5-1 and TRBJ2-1 provide the parts outside the CDR3, is KAGVTQTPRYLIKTRGQQVTLSCSPISGHRSVSWYQQTPGQGLQFLFEYFSETQRNKGNFPGRFSGRQFSNSRSEMNVSTLELGDSALYLCASSPATGGVSRSSYNEQFFGPGTRLTVL.

This chain connects TRBV5-1 to TRBJ2-3; D is possibly TRBD1 or TRBD2 (5 bases each). V was shortened by 4 bases and J by 6 bases, with 18 bases between the two germline ends. The CDR3 is made up of 15 amino acids. Germline CDR1 reads SGHRS; CDR2 reads YFSETQ. The CDR3 DNA sequence: TGCGCCAGCAGCCTCCGGGGCGTCGAAGGGGATACGCAGTATTTT. Amino acid sequence: CASSLRGVEGDTQYF.

CDR3 in amino acids: CASSLAKQETQYF. The CDR3 nucleotides are TGTGCCAGCAGCTTGGCCAAACAAGAGACCCAGTACTTC. The chain carries TRBV5-4 and TRBJ2-5; no definite D call. This CDR3 is built from 13 residues. Per the germline V gene, CDR1 is SGHNT and CDR2 is YYREEE (reference sequence). Between the trimmed V and J ends, which lost 0 bases and 2 bases, there was a span of 5 bases.

This clone was recorded only once. V gene TRBV28 combines with J gene TRBJ2-2, with D possibly matching TRBD1 (7 bases). The CDR3 has 16 amino acids. From germline, CDR1 is MDHEN and CDR2 SYDVKM. Between the trimmed V and J ends, which lost 7 bases and 6 bases, there was a span of 21 bases. The CDR3, as DNA: TGTGCCAGCACTCTTGGGGGGACAGCTGAGGCCGGGGAGCTGTTTTTT. Translation: CASTLGGTAEAGELFF.

This sequence joins TRBV19 and TRBJ2-7, with D perhaps given as TRBD1 or TRBD2 (5 bases each). CDR1 is LNHDA and CDR2 is SQIVND in the germline V gene (reference sequence). This CDR3 spans 14 amino acids. Trimming removed 5 bases from V and 2 bases from J, with 13 bases in between. The CDR3 loop reads CASSVGRSTYEQYF. Here the CDR3 DNA reads TGTGCCAGTAGTGTGGGACGGTCGACCTACGAGCAGTACTTC. Based on the CDR3 plus reference TRBV19 and TRBJ2-7, the full variable domain is DGGITQSPKYLFRKEGQNVTLSCEQNLNHDAMYWYRQDPGQGLRLIYYSQIVNDFQKGDIAEGYSVSREKKESFPLTVTSAQKNPTAFYLCASSVGRSTYEQYFGPGTRLTVT.

The chain recombines TRBV29-1 with TRBJ2-7, with TRBD1 matching over 7 bases. This CDR3 contains 16 residues. Unmatched junction bases numbered 17, after V lost 6 bases and J lost 3 bases. Germline CDR1 SQVTM, CDR2 ANQGSEA. CDR3: CSVGLGKGARGYEQYF. The CDR3 region has the DNA TGCAGCGTGGGGTTAGGGAAGGGGGCCAGAGGCTACGAGCAGTACTTC.

The J gene is TRBJ1-2, the V gene TRBV30; no clear D. V gave up 3 bases and J gave up 4 bases, with 6 bases separating them. Germline V gene lookup returns CDR1 GTSNPN and CDR2 SVGIG (reference sequence). The CDR3 has 11 amino acids. The CDR3 is CAWRGPYGYTF. DNA of the CDR3: TGTGCCTGGAGAGGGCCCTATGGCTACACCTTC.

This clone occurred a few times. The chain recombines TRBV5-1 with TRBJ1-5, with unresolved D. The CDR3 covers 14 residues. Per the germline V gene, CDR1 is SGHRS and CDR2 is YFSETQ. Trimming removed 4 bases at V and 1 base at J, with 9 bases between. In DNA, the CDR3 is TGCGCCAGCAGCATGGACGGGAGCAATCAGCCCCAGCATTTT. Translated, it gives CASSMDGSNQPQHF.

The count of this clone is one. CDR3 in DNA: TGTGCCAGCAGTTACGAAGGGACAGGCCAAAACATTCAGTACTTC. This codes for CASSYEGTGQNIQYF. The chain links TRBV6-5 to TRBJ2-4; 8 bases line up with TRBD1. Germline trimming cut 2 bases from V and 5 bases from J; bases unmatched to any gene: 5. Germline V CDR1 and CDR2: MNHEY, SVGAGI. The CDR3 is 15 amino acids.

The chain carries TRBV5-1 and TRBJ2-7; D could derive from TRBD1 or TRBD2 (5 bases each). V lost 4 bases to trimming and J lost 2 bases, with 13 bases between them. CDR3 length: 14 amino acids. Germline loops: CDR1 SGHRS, CDR2 YFSETQ. The CDR3, as DNA: TGCGCCAGCAGCCGGGGAAGGGGACCCTACGAGCAGTACTTC. Protein: CASSRGRGPYEQYF.

This chain connects TRBV7-9 to TRBJ1-2, with 7 bases identical to TRBD1. The CDR3 sequence is 13 residues long. V gave up 3 bases and J gave up 6 bases; unmatched junction bases: 4. CDR1 is SEHNR and CDR2 is FQNEAQ in the germline V gene (reference sequence). CDR3 in amino acids: CASSFGTAHGYTF. In nucleotides, the CDR3 is TGTGCCAGCAGCTTCGGGACAGCCCATGGCTACACCTTC.

The genes are TRBV5-6 and TRBJ2-7; no reliable D call. CDR3 length: 14 residues. The germline gives CDR1 SGHDT, CDR2 YYEEEE. The germline V and J ends were trimmed by 0 bases and 2 bases, with 9 bases remaining between them. The CDR3 nucleotides read TGTGCCAGCAGCTTGGGGGCAGACCCCTACGAGCAGTACTTC. Translation: CASSLGADPYEQYF.

The V and J genes are TRBV18 and TRBJ2-5, with D unresolved. V was shortened by 0 bases and J by 4 bases, with 6 bases between the two germline ends. This CDR3 is built from 13 residues. Germline CDR1 and CDR2: KGHSH and LQKENI. CDR3 protein: CASSPPAGETQYF. The DNA for the CDR3 is TGTGCCAGCTCACCACCGGCTGGAGAGACCCAGTACTTC.

The rearrangement uses TRBV18 and TRBJ2-2; no clear D. Germline assignment: CDR1 KGHSH and CDR2 LQKENI. The V end was cut by 1 base, the J end by 3 bases, with 3 bases between. The CDR3 sequence is 13 residues long. DNA for the CDR3: TGTGCCAGCTCACCACTCGACACCGGGGAGCTGTTTTTT. It yields the protein CASSPLDTGELFF.

The V and J genes are TRBV11-2 and TRBJ2-7; weak D call: TRBD2 (6 bases). Germline loops: CDR1 SGHAT, CDR2 FQNNGV. Trimming removed 5 bases from V and 0 bases from J, with 17 bases in between. The CDR3 runs 16 residues. CDR3 sequence: CASSLPFAGRSYEQYF. The DNA for the CDR3 is TGTGCCAGCAGCCTCCCTTTTGCGGGACGCTCCTACGAGCAGTACTTC.